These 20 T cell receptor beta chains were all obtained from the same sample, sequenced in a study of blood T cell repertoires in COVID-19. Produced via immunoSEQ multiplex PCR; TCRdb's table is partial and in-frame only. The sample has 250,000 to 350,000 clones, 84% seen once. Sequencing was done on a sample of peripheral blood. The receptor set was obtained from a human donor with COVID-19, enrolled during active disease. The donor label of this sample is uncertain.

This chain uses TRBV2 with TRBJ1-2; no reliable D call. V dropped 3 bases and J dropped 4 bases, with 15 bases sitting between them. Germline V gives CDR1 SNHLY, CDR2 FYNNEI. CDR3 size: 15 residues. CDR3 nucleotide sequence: TGTGCCAGCAGTGAGGCAGGACTCTCGCCCTATGGCTACACCTTC. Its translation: CASSEAGLSPYGYTF.

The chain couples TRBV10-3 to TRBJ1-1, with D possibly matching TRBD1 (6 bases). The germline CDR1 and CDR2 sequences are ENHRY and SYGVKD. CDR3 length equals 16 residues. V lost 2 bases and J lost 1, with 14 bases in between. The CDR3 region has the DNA TGTGCCATCAGTGAGAGGGGGACGGGGGGGAACACTGAAGCTTTCTTT. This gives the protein CAISERGTGGNTEAFF.

CDR3 sequence (DNA): TGTGCCAGCAGCCTCGGACTAGCCCTCACCGGGGAGCTGTTTTTT. Amino acids: CASSLGLALTGELFF. The rearrangement joins TRBV7-9 to TRBJ2-2; the match to TRBD2 covers 8 bases. The CDR3 sequence is 15 residues long. V lost 5 bases and J lost 4; bases outside the gene matches: 6. Germline assignment: CDR1 SEHNR and CDR2 FQNEAQ (reference sequence). Supplemented by reference TRBV7-9 and TRBJ2-2, the full variable domain reads DTGVSQNPRHKITKRGQNVTFRCDPISEHNRLYWYRQTLGQGPEFLTYFQNEAQLEKSRLLSDRFSAERPKGSFSTLEIQRTEQGDSAMYLCASSLGLALTGELFFGEGSRLTVL.

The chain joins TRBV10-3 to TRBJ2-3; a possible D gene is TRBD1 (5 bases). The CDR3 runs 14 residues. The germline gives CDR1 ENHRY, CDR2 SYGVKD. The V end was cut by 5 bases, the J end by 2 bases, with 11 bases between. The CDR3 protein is CAISFTGYTDTQYF. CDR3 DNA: TGTGCCATCAGTTTTACAGGATACACAGATACGCAGTATTTT.

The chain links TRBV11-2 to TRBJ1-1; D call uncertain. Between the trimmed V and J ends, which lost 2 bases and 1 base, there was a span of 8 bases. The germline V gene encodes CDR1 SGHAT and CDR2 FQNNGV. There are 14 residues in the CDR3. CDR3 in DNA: TGTGCCAGCAGCTTAATGCACGGGAACACTGAAGCTTTCTTT. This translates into CASSLMHGNTEAFF.

The CDR3 protein is CASSSGLAGPSDEQFF. The CDR3, as DNA: TGTGCCAGCAGCTCCGGACTAGCGGGACCCTCGGATGAGCAGTTCTTC. The chain has TRBV7-2 and TRBJ2-1; 12 nucleotides match TRBD2. V dropped 4 bases and J dropped 8; count of bases not matched to a gene: 9. CDR3 length: 16 residues. CDR1 SGHTA and CDR2 FQGNSA come from the germline V gene.

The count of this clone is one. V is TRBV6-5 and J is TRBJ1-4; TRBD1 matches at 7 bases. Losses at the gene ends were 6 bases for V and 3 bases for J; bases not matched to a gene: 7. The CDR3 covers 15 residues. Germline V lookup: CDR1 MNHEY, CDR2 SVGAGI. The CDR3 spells CASRLDGTANEKLFF. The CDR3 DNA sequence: TGTGCCAGCAGGCTTGACGGGACAGCTAATGAAAAACTGTTTTTT.

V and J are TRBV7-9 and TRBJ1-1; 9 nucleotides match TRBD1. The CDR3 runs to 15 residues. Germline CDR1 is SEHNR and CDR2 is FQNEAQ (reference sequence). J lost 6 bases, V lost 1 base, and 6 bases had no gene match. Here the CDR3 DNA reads TGTGCCAGCAGCTTAGGCGGGACAGGGACCTCTGAAGCTTTCTTT. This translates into CASSLGGTGTSEAFF.

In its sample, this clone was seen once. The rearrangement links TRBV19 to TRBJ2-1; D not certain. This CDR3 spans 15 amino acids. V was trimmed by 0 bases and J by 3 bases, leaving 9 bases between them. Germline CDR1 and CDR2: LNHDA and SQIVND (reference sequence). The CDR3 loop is CASSIERTIYNEQFF. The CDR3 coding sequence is TGTGCCAGTAGTATAGAACGTACTATCTACAATGAGCAGTTCTTC.

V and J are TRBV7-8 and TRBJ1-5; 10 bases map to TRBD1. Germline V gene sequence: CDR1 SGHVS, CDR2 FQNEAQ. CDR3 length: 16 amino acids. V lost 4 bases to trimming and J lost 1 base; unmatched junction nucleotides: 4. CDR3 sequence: CASSSRQGASNQPQHF. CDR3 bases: TGTGCCAGCAGCTCAAGACAGGGGGCGAGCAATCAGCCCCAGCATTTT.

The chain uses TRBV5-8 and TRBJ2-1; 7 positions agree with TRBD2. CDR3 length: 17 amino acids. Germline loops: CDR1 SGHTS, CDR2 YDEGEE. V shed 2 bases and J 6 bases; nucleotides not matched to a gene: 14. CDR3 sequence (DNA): TGTGCCAGCAGCTTCGATGGTCGGGACTACCACTCCAATGAGCAGTTCTTC. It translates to CASSFDGRDYHSNEQFF. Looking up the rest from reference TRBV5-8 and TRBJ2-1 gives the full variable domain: EAGVTQSPTHLIKTRGQQATLRCSPISGHTSVYWYQQALGLGLQFLLWYDEGEERNRGNFPPRFSGRQFPNYSSELNVNALELEDSALYLCASSFDGRDYHSNEQFFGPGTRLTVL.

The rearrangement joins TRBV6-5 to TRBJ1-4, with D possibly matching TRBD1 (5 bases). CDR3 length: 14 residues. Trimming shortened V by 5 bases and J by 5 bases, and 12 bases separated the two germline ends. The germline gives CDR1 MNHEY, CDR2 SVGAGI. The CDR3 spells CASSPRRTNEKLFF. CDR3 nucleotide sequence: TGTGCCAGCAGTCCTCGACGGACAAATGAAAAACTGTTTTTT.

The CDR3 DNA is TGTGCCAGCTCAATTTATAGCGGGAGTCACTACGAGCAGTACTTC. Protein product: CASSIYSGSHYEQYF. The chain couples TRBV27 to TRBJ2-7, with TRBD2 matching 9 bases. CDR1 and CDR2 (germline): MNHEY, SMNVEV (reference sequence). The CDR3 has 15 amino acids. The J segment lost 3 bases and the V segment lost 8 bases, leaving 11 bases of the junction unmatched.

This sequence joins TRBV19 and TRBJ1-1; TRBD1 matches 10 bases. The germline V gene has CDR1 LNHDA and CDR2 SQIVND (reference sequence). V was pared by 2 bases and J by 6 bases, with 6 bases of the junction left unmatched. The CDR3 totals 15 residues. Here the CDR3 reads CASSIMPGQGSEAFF. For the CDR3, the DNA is TGTGCCAGTAGTATAATGCCGGGACAGGGGTCTGAAGCTTTCTTT.

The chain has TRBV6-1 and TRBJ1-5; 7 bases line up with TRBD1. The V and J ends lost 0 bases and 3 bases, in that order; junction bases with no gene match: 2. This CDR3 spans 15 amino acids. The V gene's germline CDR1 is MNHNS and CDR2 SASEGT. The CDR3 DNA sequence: TGTGCCAGCAGTGAAGCCAGGGGGGACAATCAGCCCCAGCATTTT. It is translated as CASSEARGDNQPQHF.

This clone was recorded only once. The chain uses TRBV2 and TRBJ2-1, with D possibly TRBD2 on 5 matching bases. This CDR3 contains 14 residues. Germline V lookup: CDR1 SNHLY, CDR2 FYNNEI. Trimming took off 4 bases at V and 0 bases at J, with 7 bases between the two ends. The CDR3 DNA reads TGTGCCAGCAGTGGAGGGAGCTCCTACAATGAGCAGTTCTTC. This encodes CASSGGSSYNEQFF.

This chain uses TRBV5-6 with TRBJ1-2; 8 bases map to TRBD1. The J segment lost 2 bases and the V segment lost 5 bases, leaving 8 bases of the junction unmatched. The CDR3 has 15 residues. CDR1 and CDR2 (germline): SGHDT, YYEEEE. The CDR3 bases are TGTGCCAGCAGACAACTGGACAGGGCAAACTATGGCTACACCTTC. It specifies CASRQLDRANYGYTF.

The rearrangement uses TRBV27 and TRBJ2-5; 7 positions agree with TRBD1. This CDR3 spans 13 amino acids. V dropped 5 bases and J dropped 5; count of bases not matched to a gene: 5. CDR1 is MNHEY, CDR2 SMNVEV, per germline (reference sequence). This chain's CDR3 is CASSQRGLETQYF. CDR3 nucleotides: TGTGCCAGCAGTCAGAGGGGGCTGGAGACCCAGTACTTC.

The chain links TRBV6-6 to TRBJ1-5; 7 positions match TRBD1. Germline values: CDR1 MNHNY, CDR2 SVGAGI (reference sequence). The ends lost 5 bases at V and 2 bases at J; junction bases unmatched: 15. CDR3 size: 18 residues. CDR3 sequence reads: CASSPTPAGTARNQPQHF. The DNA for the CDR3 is TGTGCCAGCAGTCCCACCCCCGCCGGGACAGCCCGCAATCAGCCCCAGCATTTT.

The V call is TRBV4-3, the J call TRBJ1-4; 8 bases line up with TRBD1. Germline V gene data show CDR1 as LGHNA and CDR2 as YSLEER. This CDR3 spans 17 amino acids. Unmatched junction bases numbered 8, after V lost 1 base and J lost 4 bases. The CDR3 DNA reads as TGCGCCAGCAGCCAAGGGGACAGGCCGCCGTTTAATGAAAAACTGTTTTTT. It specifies CASSQGDRPPFNEKLFF.